This T cell receptor beta chain was retrieved from a study of blood T cell repertoires in COVID-19. Study-level information: Italy, Spain and the United States were the sources of the convalescent and acute COVID-19 samples. Sources were T cells, B-cell-depleted T cells, or PBMCs; the material itself was cDNA or gDNA.

Per germline, CDR1 KGHSH and CDR2 LQKENI. The CDR3 spans 16 residues. After removal of 3 bases from V and 7 bases from J, the junction contained 4 bases not matched to a gene. Clones were read by immunoSEQ multiplex PCR, and TCRdb kept only the in-frame ones, dropping some. The sample has over 90,000 clones; approximately 88% are singletons. The gene calls are TRBV18 and TRBJ2-1; TRBD2 matches at 15 bases. This TCR was recovered from a woman between 70 and 85 years old with acute or convalescent COVID-19. The source material was peripheral blood. For the CDR3, the DNA is TGTGCCAGCTCACCGATAGGACTAGCGGGAGGGAATGAGCAGTTCTTC. Translated, it gives CASSPIGLAGGNEQFF.